This T cell receptor (beta chain) came from a study of cytomegalovirus exposure and HLA in healthy donors. Study summary: The same platform as the 500 to 700 first-cohort repertoires was used for the 130 or so validation repertoires, a later analysis reported. Study-wide results and caveats: Cytomegalovirus status, reportedly, was diagnosed with high specificity and sensitivity by the classifier. The listing of 160 or so TCR beta chains classed them as cytomegalovirus-associated.

Libraries were prepared by immunoSEQ multiplex PCR; TCRdb keeps only in-frame clonotypes and omits some of them. The repertoire holds roughly 130,000 clones, with around nine tenths as singletons. Note on this clone: Its target is unknown.

Trimming removed 1 base from V and 0 bases from J; junction bases left unmatched: 10. Germline CDR1 and CDR2: SGHDT and YYEEEE. CDR3 length: 18 residues. Sequenced sample: PBMCs. The clonotype was recovered from a man younger than 45 in good health and CMV-seronegative. The J gene is TRBJ2-5, the V gene TRBV5-6; TRBD2 matches 9 bases. The CDR3 DNA reads as TGTGCCAGCAGCTTGTTCCTAGCGGGAACCGTTCACCAAGAGACCCAGTACTTC. Translation: CASSLFLAGTVHQETQYF. The full variable domain, completed using reference TRBV5-6 and TRBJ2-5, is DAGVTQSPTHLIKTRGQQVTLRCSPKSGHDTVSWYQQALGQGPQFIFQYYEEEERQRGNFPDRFSGHQFPNYSSELNVNALLLGDSALYLCASSLFLAGTVHQETQYFGPGTRLLVL.